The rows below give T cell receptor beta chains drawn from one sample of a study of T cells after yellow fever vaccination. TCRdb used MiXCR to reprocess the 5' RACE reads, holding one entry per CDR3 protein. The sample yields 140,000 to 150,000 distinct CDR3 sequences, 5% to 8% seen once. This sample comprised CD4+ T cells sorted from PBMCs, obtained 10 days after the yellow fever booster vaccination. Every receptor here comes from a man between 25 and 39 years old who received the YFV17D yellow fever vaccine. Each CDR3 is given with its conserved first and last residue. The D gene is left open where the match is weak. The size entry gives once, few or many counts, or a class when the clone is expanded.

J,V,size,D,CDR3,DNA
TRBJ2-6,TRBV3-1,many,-,CASSQDGRGLGANVLTF,TGTGCCAGCAGCCAAGATGGGCGGGGGCTTGGGGCCAACGTCCTGACTTTC
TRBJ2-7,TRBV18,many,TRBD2,CASSSSGSLSYEQYF,TGTGCCAGCTCATCCAGCGGGAGTCTGTCCTACGAGCAGTACTTC
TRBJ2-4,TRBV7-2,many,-,CASSLMRGGNIQYF,TGTGCCAGCAGCTTAATGCGGGGAGGAAACATTCAGTACTTC
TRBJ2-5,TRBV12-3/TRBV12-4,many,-,CASSLSTQETQYF,TGTGCCAGCAGTTTGAGTACCCAAGAGACCCAGTACTTC
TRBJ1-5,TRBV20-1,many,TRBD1,CSARDRRYSNQPQHF,TGCAGTGCTAGGGACAGGCGGTATAGCAATCAGCCCCAGCATTTT
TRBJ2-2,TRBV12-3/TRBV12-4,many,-,CASSRDRDAGELFF,TGTGCCAGCAGCCGAGATCGGGATGCCGGGGAGCTGTTTTTT
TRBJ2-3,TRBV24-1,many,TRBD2,CATSEMRDYPRNTQYF,TGTGCCACCAGTGAGATGCGGGACTACCCACGCAATACGCAGTATTTT
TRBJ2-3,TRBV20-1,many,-,CSGDGSRSTDTQYF,TGCAGTGGGGATGGGAGCAGGAGCACAGATACGCAGTATTTT
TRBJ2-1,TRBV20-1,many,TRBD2,CSARAGTSEHNEQFF,TGCAGTGCTAGAGCTGGGACTAGCGAGCACAATGAGCAGTTCTTC
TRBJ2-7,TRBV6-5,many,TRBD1,CASTGLGDRGYEQYF,TGTGCCAGCACCGGGTTGGGGGACAGGGGCTACGAGCAGTACTTC
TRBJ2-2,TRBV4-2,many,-,CASSQVGYTGELFF,TGTGCCAGCAGCCAAGTCGGGTACACCGGGGAGCTGTTTTTT
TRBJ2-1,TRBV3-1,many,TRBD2,CASTGLAGGLSEQFF,TGTGCCAGCACGGGACTAGCGGGAGGGCTTAGTGAGCAGTTCTTC
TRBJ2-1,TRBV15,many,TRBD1,CATSRERDSSYNEQFF,TGTGCCACCAGCAGAGAACGGGACAGCTCCTACAATGAGCAGTTCTTC
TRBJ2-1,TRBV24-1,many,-,CATSAPESGEQFF,TGTGCCACCAGTGCTCCAGAATCTGGTGAGCAGTTCTTC
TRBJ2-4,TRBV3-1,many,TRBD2,CASSLGLVGNIQYF,TGTGCCAGCAGCCTGGGACTAGTAGGAAACATTCAGTACTTC
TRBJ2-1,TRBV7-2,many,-,CASSLTGDEQFF,TGCGCCAGCAGCTTGACCGGGGATGAGCAGTTCTTC